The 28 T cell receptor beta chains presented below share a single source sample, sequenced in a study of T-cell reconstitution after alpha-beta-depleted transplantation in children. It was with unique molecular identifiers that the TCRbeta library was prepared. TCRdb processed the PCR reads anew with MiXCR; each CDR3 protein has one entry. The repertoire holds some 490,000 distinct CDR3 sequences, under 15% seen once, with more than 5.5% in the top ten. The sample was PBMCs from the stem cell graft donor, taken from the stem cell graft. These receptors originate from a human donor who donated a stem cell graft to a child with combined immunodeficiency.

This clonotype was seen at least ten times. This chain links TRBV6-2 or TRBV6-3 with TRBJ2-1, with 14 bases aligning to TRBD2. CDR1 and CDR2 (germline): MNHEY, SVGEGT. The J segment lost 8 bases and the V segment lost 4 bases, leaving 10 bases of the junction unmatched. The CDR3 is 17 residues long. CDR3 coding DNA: TGTGCCAGCAGTTGGCCGGGACTAGCGGGAGTAGAGTATGAGCAGTTCTTC. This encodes CASSWPGLAGVEYEQFF.

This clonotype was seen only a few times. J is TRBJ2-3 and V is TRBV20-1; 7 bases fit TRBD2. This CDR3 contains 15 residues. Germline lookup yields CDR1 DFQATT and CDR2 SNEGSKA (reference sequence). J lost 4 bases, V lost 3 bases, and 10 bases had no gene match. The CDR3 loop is CSASVGGGDADTQYF. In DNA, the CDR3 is TGCAGTGCTAGCGTCGGCGGGGGTGATGCAGATACGCAGTATTTT.

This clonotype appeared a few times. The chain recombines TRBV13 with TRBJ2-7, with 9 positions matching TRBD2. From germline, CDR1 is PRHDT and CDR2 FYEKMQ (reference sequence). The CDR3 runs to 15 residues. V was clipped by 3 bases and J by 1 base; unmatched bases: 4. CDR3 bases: TGTGCCAGCAGCTTCAGACTAGCGGATTCCTACGAGCAGTACTTC. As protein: CASSFRLADSYEQYF.

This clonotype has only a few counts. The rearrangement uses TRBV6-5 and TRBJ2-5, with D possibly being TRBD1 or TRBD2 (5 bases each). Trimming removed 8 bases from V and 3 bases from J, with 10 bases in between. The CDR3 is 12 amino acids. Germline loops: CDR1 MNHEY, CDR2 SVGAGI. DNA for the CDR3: TGTGCCAGCTCAAGGGGAGAAGAGACCCAGTACTTC. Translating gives CASSRGEETQYF.

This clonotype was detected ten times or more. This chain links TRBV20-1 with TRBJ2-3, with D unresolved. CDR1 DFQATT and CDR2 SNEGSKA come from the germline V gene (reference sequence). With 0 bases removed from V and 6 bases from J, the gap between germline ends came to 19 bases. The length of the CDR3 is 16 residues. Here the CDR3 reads CSARDIWNQNSDTQYF. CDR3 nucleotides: TGCAGTGCTAGAGATATTTGGAACCAGAATTCGGATACGCAGTATTTT.

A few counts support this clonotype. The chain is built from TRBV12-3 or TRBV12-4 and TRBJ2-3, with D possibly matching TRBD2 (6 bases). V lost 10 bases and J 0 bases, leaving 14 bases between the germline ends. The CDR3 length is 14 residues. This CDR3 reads CATGGEFSTDTQYF. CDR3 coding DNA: TGTGCCACCGGCGGGGAATTTAGCACAGATACGCAGTATTTT.

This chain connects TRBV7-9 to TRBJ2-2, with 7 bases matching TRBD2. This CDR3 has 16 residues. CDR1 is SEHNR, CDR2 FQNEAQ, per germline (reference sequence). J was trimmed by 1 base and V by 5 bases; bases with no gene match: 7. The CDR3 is CASSTKSGGNTGELFF. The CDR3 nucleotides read TGTGCCAGCAGCACGAAGTCGGGGGGGAACACCGGGGAGCTGTTTTTT.

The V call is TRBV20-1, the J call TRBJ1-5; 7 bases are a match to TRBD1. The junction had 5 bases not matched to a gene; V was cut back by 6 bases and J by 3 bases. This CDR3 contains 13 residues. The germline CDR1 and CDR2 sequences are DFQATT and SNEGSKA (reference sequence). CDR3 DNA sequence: TGCAGTGCCACGGGACAGAACAATCAGCCCCAGCATTTT. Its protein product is CSATGQNNQPQHF.

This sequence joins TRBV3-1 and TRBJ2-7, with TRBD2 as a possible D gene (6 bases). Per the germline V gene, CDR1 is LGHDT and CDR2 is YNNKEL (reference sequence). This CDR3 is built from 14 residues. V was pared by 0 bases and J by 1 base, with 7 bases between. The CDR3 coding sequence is TGTGCCAGCAGCCAAGATGGGGGGTCCTACGAGCAGTACTTC. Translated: CASSQDGGSYEQYF.

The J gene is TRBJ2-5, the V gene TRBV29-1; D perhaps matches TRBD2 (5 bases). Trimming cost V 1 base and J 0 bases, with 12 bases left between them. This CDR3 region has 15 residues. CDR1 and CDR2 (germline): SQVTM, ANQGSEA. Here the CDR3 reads CSVEGGPGYQETQYF. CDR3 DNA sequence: TGCAGCGTTGAAGGCGGTCCGGGGTACCAAGAGACCCAGTACTTC.

The CDR3 sequence is CASSPITGTAYGYTF. The CDR3 DNA follows: TGCGCCAGCAGCCCAATTACCGGGACAGCCTATGGCTACACCTTC. The chain combines TRBV4-3 with TRBJ1-2, with 7 bases that match TRBD1. Germline CDR1 and CDR2: LGHNA and YSLEER. The trim removed 4 bases at V and 4 bases at J, leaving 9 bases unmatched. The CDR3 has 15 residues.

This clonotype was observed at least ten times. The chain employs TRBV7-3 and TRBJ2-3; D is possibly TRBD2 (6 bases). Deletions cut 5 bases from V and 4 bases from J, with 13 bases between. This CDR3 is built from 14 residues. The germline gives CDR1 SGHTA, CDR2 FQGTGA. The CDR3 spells CASSPAGTSDTQYF. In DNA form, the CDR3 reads TGTGCCAGCAGCCCTGCCGGGACTTCAGATACGCAGTATTTT.

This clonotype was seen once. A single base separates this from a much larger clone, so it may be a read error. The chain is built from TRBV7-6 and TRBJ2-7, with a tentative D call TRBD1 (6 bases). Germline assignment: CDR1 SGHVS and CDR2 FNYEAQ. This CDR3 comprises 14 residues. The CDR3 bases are TGTGCCAGCAGCTTAGGGACAGCAGCCTACGGGCAGTACTTC. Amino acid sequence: CASSLGTAAYGQYF.

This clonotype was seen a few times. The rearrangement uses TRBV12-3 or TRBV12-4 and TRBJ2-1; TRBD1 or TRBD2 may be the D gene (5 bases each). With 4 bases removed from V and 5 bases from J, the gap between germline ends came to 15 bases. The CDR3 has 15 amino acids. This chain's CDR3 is CASSSVGTNDNEQFF. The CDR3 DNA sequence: TGTGCCAGCAGTTCAGTAGGGACGAACGACAATGAGCAGTTCTTC.

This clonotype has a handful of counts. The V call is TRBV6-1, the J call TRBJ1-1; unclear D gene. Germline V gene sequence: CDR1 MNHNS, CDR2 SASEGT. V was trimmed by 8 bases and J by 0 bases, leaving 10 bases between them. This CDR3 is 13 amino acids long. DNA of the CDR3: TGTGCCAGCCGAGGATTTCTGAACACTGAAGCTTTCTTT. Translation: CASRGFLNTEAFF.

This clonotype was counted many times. CDR3 sequence reads: CASSRGNTEAFF. CDR3 nucleotide sequence: TGTGCCAGCAGCCGGGGAAACACTGAAGCTTTCTTT. The rearrangement joins TRBV6-5 to TRBJ1-1; D remains ambiguous. This CDR3 comprises 12 residues. V gave up 6 bases and J gave up 2 bases, with 7 bases separating them. Looked up from germline, CDR1 is MNHEY and CDR2 is SVGAGI.

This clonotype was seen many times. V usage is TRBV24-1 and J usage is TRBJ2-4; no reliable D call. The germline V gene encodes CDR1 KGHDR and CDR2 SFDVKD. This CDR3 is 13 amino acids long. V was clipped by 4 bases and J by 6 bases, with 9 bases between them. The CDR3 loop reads CATSEGRRNIQYF. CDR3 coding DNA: TGTGCCACCAGTGAAGGGCGTCGAAACATTCAGTACTTC.

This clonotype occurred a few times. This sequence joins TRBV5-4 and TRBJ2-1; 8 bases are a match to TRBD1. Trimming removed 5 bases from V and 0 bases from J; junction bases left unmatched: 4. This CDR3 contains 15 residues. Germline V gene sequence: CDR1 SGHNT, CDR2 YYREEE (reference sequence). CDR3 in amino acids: CASRSDRGSYNEQFF. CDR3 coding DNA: TGTGCCAGCAGATCCGACAGGGGCTCCTACAATGAGCAGTTCTTC.

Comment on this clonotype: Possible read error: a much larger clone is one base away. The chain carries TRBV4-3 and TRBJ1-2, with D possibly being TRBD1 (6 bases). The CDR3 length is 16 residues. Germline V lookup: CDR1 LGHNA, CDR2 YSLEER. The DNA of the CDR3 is TGCACCAGCAGCCAAGATGGGGGCAGGGGTGTGTCGGGCTACACCTTC. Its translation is CTSSQDGGRGVSGYTF.

The CDR3 bases are TGTGCCAGCTCACCACAATCGGGAGACTACGAGCAGTACTTC. Translated, it gives CASSPQSGDYEQYF. The V call is TRBV18, the J call TRBJ2-7; possibly TRBD2 for D (6 bases). The V gene lost 1 base and the J gene lost 3 bases, with 10 bases spanning the gap. The CDR3 is made up of 14 amino acids. Germline CDR1 is KGHSH and CDR2 is LQKENI.

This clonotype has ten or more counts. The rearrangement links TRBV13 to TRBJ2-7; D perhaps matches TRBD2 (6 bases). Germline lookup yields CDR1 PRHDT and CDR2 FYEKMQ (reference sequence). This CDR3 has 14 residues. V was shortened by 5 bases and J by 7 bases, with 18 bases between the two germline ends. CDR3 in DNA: TGTGCCAGCAGCCCGGGACTCGTAGTGGGAGAGCAGTACTTC. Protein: CASSPGLVVGEQYF.

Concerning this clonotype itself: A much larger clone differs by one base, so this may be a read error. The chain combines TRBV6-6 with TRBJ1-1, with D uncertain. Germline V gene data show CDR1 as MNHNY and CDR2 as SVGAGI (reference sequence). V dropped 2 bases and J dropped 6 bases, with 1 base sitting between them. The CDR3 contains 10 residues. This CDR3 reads CASSYAEAFF. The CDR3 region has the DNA TGTGCCAGCAGTTACGCTGAAGCTTTCTTT.

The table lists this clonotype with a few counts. CDR3 bases: TGTGCCATCAGTGAGCGGGACCGGGGGGGGCACTCCTACGAGCAGTACTTC. This sequence encodes CAISERDRGGHSYEQYF. The gene calls are TRBV10-3 and TRBJ2-7, with 8 bases that match TRBD2. V was pared by 2 bases and J by 0 bases, with 9 bases of the junction left unmatched. Germline lookup yields CDR1 ENHRY and CDR2 SYGVKD. The CDR3 length is 17 residues.

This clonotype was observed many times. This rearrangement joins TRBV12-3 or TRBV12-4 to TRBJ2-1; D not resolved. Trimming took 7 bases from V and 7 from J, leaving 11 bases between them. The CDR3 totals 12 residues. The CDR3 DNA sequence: TGTGCCAGCAACCTGGGTGATAATGAGCAGTTCTTC. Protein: CASNLGDNEQFF.

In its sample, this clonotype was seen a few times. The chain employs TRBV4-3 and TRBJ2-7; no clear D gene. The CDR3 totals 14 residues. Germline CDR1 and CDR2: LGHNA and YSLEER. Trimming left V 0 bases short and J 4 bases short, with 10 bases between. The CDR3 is CASSQETTLYEQYF. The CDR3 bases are TGCGCCAGCAGCCAAGAAACGACACTTTACGAGCAGTACTTC.

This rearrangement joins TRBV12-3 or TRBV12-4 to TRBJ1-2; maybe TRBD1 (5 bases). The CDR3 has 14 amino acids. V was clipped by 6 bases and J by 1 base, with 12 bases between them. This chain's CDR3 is CASSTDRLNYGYTF. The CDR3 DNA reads TGTGCCAGCAGCACAGACAGACTTAACTATGGCTACACCTTC.

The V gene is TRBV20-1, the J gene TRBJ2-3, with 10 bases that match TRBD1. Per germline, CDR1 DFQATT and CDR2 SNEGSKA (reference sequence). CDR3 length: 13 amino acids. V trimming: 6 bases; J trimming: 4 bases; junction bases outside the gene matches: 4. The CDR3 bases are TGCAGTGCCACAGGACAGGGGGCAGATACGCAGTATTTT. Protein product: CSATGQGADTQYF.

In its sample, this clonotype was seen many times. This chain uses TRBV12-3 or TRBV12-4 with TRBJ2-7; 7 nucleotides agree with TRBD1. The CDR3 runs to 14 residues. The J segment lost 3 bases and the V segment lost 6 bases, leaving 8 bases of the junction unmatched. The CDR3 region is CASSVYRDSYEQYF. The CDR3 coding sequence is TGTGCCAGCAGCGTATACCGGGACAGCTACGAGCAGTACTTC.